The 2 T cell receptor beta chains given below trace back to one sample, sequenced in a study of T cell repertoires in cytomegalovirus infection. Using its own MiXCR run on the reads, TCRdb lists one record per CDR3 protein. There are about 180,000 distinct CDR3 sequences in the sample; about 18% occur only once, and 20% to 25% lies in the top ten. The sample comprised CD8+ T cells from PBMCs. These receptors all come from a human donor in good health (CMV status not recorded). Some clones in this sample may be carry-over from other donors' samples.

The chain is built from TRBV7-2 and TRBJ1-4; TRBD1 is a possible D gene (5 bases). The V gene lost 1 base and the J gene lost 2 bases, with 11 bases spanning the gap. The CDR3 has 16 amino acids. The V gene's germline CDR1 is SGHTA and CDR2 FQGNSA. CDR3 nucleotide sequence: TGTGCCAGCAGCTTAGTAGGGGATCGGACTAATGAAAAACTGTTTTTT. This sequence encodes CASSLVGDRTNEKLFF.

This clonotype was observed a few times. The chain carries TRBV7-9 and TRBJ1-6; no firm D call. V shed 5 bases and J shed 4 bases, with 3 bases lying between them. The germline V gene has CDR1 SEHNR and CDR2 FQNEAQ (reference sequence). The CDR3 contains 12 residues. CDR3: CASSEYNSPLHF. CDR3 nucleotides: TGTGCCAGCAGCGAATATAATTCACCCCTCCACTTT. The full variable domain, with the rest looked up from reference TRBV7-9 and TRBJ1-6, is DTGVSQNPRHKITKRGQNVTFRCDPISEHNRLYWYRQTLGQGPEFLTYFQNEAQLEKSRLLSDRFSAERPKGSFSTLEIQRTEQGDSAMYLCASSEYNSPLHFGNGTRLTVT.